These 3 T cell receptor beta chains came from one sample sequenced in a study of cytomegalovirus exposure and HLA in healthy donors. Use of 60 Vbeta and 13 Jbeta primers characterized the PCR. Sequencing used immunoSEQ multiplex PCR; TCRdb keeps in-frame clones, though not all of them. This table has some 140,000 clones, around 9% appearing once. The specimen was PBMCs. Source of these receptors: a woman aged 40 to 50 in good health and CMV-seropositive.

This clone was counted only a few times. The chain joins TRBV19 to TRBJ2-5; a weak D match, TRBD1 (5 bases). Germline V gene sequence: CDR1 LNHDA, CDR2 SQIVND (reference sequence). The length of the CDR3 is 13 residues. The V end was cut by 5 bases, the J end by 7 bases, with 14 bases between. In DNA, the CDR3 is TGTGCCAGTAGTTATGGGGCCCTAGGGACCCAGTACTTC. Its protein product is CASSYGALGTQYF.

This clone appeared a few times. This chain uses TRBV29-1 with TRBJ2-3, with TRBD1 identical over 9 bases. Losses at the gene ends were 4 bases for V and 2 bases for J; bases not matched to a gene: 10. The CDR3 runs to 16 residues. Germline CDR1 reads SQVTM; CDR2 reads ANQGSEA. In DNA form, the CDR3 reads TGCAGCGTTGTATTGGCCGGGACAGGGAACACAGATACGCAGTATTTT. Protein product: CSVVLAGTGNTDTQYF.

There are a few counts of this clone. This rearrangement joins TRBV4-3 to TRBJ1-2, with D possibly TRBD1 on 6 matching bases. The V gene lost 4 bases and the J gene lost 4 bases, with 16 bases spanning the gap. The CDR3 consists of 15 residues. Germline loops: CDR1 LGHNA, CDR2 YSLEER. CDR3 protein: CASSPTSQGLYGYTF. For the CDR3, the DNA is TGCGCCAGCAGCCCCACATCCCAGGGGCTCTATGGCTACACCTTC.